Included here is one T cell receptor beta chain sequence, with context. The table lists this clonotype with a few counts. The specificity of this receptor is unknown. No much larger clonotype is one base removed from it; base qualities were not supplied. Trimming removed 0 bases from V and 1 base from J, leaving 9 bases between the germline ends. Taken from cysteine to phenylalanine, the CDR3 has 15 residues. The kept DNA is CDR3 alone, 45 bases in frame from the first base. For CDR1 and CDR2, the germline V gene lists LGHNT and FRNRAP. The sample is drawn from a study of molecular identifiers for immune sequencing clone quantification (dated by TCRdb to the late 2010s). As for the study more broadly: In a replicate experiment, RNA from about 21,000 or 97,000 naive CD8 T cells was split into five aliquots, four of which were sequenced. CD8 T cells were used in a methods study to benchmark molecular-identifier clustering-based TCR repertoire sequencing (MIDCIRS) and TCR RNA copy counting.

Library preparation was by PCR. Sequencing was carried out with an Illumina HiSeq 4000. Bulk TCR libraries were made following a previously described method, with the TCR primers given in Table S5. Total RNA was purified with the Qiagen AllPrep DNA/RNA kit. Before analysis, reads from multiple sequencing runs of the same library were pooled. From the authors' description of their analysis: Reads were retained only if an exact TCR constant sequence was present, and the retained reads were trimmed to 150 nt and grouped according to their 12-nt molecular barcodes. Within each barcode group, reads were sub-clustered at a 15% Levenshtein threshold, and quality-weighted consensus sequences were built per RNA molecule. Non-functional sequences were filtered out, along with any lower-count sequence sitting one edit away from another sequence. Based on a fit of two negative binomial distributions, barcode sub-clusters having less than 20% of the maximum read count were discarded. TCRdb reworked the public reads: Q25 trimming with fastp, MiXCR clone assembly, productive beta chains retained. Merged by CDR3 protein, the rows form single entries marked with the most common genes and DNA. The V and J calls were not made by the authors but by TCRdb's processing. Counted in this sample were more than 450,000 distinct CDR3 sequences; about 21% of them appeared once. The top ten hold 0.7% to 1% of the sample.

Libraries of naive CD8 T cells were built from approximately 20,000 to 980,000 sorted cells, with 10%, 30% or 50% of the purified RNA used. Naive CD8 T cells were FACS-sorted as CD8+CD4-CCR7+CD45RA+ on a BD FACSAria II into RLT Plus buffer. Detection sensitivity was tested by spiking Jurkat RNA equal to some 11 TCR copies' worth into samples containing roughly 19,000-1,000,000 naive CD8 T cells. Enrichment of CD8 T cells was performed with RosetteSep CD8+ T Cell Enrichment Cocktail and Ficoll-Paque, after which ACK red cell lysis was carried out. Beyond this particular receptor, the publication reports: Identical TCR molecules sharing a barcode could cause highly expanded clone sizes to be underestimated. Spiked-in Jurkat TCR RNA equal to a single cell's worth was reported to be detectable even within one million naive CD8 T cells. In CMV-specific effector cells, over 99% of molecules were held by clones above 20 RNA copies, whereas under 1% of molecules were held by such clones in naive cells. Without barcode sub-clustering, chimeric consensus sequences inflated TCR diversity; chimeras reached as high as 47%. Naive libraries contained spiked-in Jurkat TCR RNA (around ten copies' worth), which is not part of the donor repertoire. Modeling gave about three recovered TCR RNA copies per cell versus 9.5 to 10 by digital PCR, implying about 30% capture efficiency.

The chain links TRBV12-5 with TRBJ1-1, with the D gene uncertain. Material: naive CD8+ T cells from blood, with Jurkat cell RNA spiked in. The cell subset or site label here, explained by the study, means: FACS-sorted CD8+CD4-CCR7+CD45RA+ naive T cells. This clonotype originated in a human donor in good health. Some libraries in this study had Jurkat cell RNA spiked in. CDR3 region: CASGLVGGANTEAFF. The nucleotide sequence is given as TGTGCTAGTGGTTTGGTGGGAGGAGCGAACACTGAAGCTTTCTTT.